This T cell receptor (beta chain) was found in a study of post-analysis software for immune sequencing data. At the level of the study: The cohort encompassed relapsing-remitting, secondary progressive and progressive-relapsing multiple sclerosis disease courses. Whole-study results and caveats: In multiple sclerosis, normalized Chao1 diversity was significantly below that of controls. Roughly five TRBV segments appeared more often in patients than in controls, and TRBV5-6, TRBV5-1 and TRBV20-1 were among these.

The CDR3 runs 17 residues. Comments on this clonotype: As yet, its antigen is unknown. The junction departs from germline at one end; a sequencing error may be responsible.

Incorporated into the TCR beta cDNA libraries were unique molecular identifiers, which served to reduce PCR and sequencing biases. Approximately 0.5 million cDNA molecules were recovered from an input of 1 to 10 million T cells. TCRdb independently ran MiXCR on the PCR reads; one entry per CDR3 protein. The profile covers about 680,000 distinct CDR3 sequences, with around 60% appearing a single time and 10% to 12% taken by the ten largest. This chain connects TRBV12-3 or TRBV12-4 to TRBJ2-3; TRBD2 matches at 7 bases. Sequencing input: blood. The receptor was isolated from a girl aged 2-10 years with multiple sclerosis. The CDR3 region is CASSRNLGRGPTDTPYF. CDR3 DNA: TGTGCCAGCAGTCGCAACCTTGGGAGGGGACCCACAGATACGCCGTATTTT.